The 28 T cell receptor beta chains presented below share a single source sample, sequenced in a study of blood T cell repertoires in COVID-19. Clones were sequenced by immunoSEQ multiplex PCR, and TCRdb holds only the in-frame ones, with some missing. The sample holds 200,000 or so clones, roughly 87% seen once. Material for sequencing was peripheral blood. The receptors originated from a man between 35 and 55 years old with active or convalescent COVID-19.

In this sample, this clone turned up once. The chain uses TRBV11-3 and TRBJ2-7, with TRBD1 matching over 9 bases. J was trimmed by 7 bases and V by 5 bases; bases with no gene match: 6. The CDR3 has 13 amino acids. CDR1 is SGHNT and CDR2 is YENEEA in the germline V gene. CDR3 amino acids: CASSIGQGREQYF. As DNA, the CDR3 is TGTGCCAGCAGCATCGGACAGGGGAGGGAGCAGTACTTC.

V is TRBV27 and J is TRBJ2-1, with 7 bases that match TRBD2. Germline CDR1 is MNHEY and CDR2 is SMNVEV (reference sequence). The V gene end was trimmed by 5 bases and the J gene end by 9 bases; junction bases not matched to a gene: 7. The CDR3 covers 13 residues. CDR3 coding DNA: TGTGCCAGCAGTGTCCAGCGGGGTGGTGAGCAGTTCTTC. It translates to CASSVQRGGEQFF.

The CDR3 sequence is CASSFSSISSGDEQYF. The CDR3, as DNA: TGCGCCAGCAGCTTTTCGTCAATATCCAGCGGCGACGAGCAGTACTTC. V is TRBV5-1 and J is TRBJ2-7; D is possibly TRBD2 (5 bases). Germline V lookup: CDR1 SGHRS, CDR2 YFSETQ. This CDR3 is 16 amino acids long. Between the trimmed V and J ends, which lost 2 bases and 5 bases, there was a span of 20 bases.

V is TRBV5-1 and J is TRBJ1-5; D might be TRBD1 (6 bases). V lost 1 base and J 0 bases, leaving 20 bases between the germline ends. This CDR3 is 19 amino acids long. CDR1 and CDR2 (germline): SGHRS, YFSETQ. CDR3 region: CASSLKVVGAGFSNQPQHF. CDR3 nucleotides: TGCGCCAGCAGCTTGAAGGTAGTGGGGGCTGGGTTTAGCAATCAGCCCCAGCATTTT.

The chain links TRBV28 to TRBJ2-6, with D perhaps matching TRBD1 (5 bases). CDR3 size: 17 residues. Germline V gene data show CDR1 as MDHEN and CDR2 as SYDVKM. Trimming pared 2 bases from V and 0 bases from J, leaving 11 bases between. Written as DNA, the CDR3 is TGTGCCAGCAGTTTAGTAGGGGCAAGCTCTGGGGCCAACGTCCTGACTTTC. This gives the protein CASSLVGASSGANVLTF. The full variable domain, completed using reference TRBV28 and TRBJ2-6, is DVKVTQSSRYLVKRTGEKVFLECVQDMDHENMFWYRQDPGLGLRLIYFSYDVKMKEKGDIPEGYSVSREKKERFSLILESASTNQTSMYLCASSLVGASSGANVLTFGAGSRLTVL.

V and J are TRBV7-2 and TRBJ2-7; maybe TRBD2 (6 bases). Germline V gives CDR1 SGHTA, CDR2 FQGNSA. CDR3 size: 15 residues. Deletions cut 5 bases from V and 3 bases from J, with 17 bases between. In DNA form, the CDR3 reads TGTGCCAGCAGCGAATTTACCGGGACTTACTACGAGCAGTACTTC. Its translation is CASSEFTGTYYEQYF. Drawing the rest from reference TRBV7-2 and TRBJ2-7, the complete variable domain is GAGVSQSPSNKVTEKGKDVELRCDPISGHTALYWYRQSLGQGLEFLIYFQGNSAPDKSGLPSDRFSAERTGGSVSTLTIQRTQQEDSAVYLCASSEFTGTYYEQYFGPGTRLTVT.

Comments on this clone: This CDR3 is also generated by other DNA sequences in the sample. This chain joins TRBV12-3 or TRBV12-4 and TRBJ2-1; D gene ambiguous. The CDR3 spans 13 residues. V was pared by 0 bases and J by 4 bases, with 4 bases between. In nucleotides, the CDR3 is TGTGCCAGCAGTTTAGCGAGGTACAATGAGCAGTTCTTC. Its translation is CASSLARYNEQFF.

The rearrangement joins TRBV28 to TRBJ1-1; D not resolved. In germline, CDR1 is MDHEN, CDR2 SYDVKM. The CDR3 sequence is 12 residues long. With 6 bases removed from V and 8 bases from J, the gap between germline ends came to 13 bases. This CDR3 is CASSVVVPEAFF. The CDR3 nucleotides read TGTGCCAGCAGCGTAGTCGTCCCCGAAGCTTTCTTT.

The J gene is TRBJ1-4, the V gene TRBV28; D may be TRBD1 (6 bases). Germline CDR1 is MDHEN and CDR2 is SYDVKM. The CDR3 loop spans 13 amino acids. Trimming took off 10 bases at V and 5 bases at J, with 14 bases between the two ends. CDR3 amino acids: CATSGTPNEKLFF. As DNA, the CDR3 is TGTGCCACCTCCGGGACACCGAATGAAAAACTGTTTTTT.

V is TRBV6-1 and J is TRBJ2-7, with TRBD2 as a possible D gene (6 bases). This CDR3 spans 14 amino acids. V lost 0 bases and J lost 4, with 10 bases in between. CDR1 and CDR2 (germline): MNHNS, SASEGT. CDR3 sequence (DNA): TGTGCCAGCAGTGAAGCAGCCGGGAGTTACGAGCAGTACTTC. Encoded protein: CASSEAAGSYEQYF.

J is TRBJ1-4 and V is TRBV2, with 7 bases matching TRBD1. CDR1 is SNHLY and CDR2 is FYNNEI in the germline V gene. This CDR3 has 13 amino acids. J gave up 8 bases and V 5 bases, and 5 bases lay outside the gene matches. This chain's CDR3 is CASSRGPQEKLFF. CDR3 in DNA: TGTGCCAGCAGTAGGGGGCCTCAAGAAAAACTGTTTTTT.

The rearrangement uses TRBV2 and TRBJ2-1; 10 bases map to TRBD2. Germline lookup yields CDR1 SNHLY and CDR2 FYNNEI. This CDR3 has 14 amino acids. V lost 3 bases to trimming and J lost 9 bases; unmatched junction nucleotides: 5. The CDR3 DNA is TGTGCCAGCAGTGACAGCGGGGGGGCCCGTGAGCAGTTCTTC. This translates into CASSDSGGAREQFF.

V usage is TRBV30 and J usage is TRBJ1-2, with D possibly TRBD1 on 6 matching bases. The CDR3 has 14 amino acids. CDR1 GTSNPN and CDR2 SVGIG come from the germline V gene (reference sequence). The ends were cut back, 8 bases at V and 3 bases at J, with 19 bases in the middle. The CDR3 region has the DNA TGTGCCCGTTTTGTCGGGGGGCTTGACTATGGCTACACCTTC. Protein product: CARFVGGLDYGYTF. The whole variable domain, remainder taken from reference TRBV30 and TRBJ1-2, is SQTIHQWPATLVQPVGSPLSLECTVEGTSNPNLYWYRQAAGRGLQLLFYSVGIGQISSEVPQNLSASRPQDRQFILSSKKLLLSDSGFYLCARFVGGLDYGYTFGSGTRLTVV.

V gene TRBV7-9 combines with J gene TRBJ2-2; D is unresolved. Looked up from germline, CDR1 is SEHNR and CDR2 is FQNEAQ (reference sequence). The CDR3 has 16 amino acids. Trimming removed 5 bases at V and 2 bases at J, with 15 bases between. CDR3 residues: CASSGSRSRNTGELFF. The CDR3 DNA reads TGTGCCAGCAGCGGCTCTCGTTCACGAAACACCGGGGAGCTGTTTTTT.

This clone was observed once. The rearrangement links TRBV11-2 to TRBJ2-1; 9 bases line up with TRBD2. The V and J ends lost 7 bases and 10 bases, in that order; junction bases with no gene match: 14. There are 15 residues in the CDR3. The germline V gene has CDR1 SGHAT and CDR2 FQNNGV. The CDR3 nucleotides read TGTGCCAGCAACTCGGGACTAGCCCATTATAGGGAGCAGTTCTTC. Translating it yields CASNSGLAHYREQFF.

The chain carries TRBV3-1 (or the pseudogene TRBV3-2) and TRBJ2-1, with 13 bases aligning to TRBD2. CDR3 length: 19 residues. V dropped 0 bases and J dropped 7; count of bases not matched to a gene: 12. From germline, CDR1 is LGHDT and CDR2 YNNKEL (reference sequence). CDR3 DNA: TGTGCCAGCAGCCAAGATCGAACTAGCGGGGGGGCCTTTAGTAATGAGCAGTTCTTC. The encoded protein is CASSQDRTSGGAFSNEQFF.

This clone was seen once. The chain recombines TRBV9 with TRBJ1-3; 9 nucleotides agree with TRBD1. The CDR3 sequence is 17 residues long. Germline CDR1 reads SGDLS; CDR2 reads YYNGEE. J was trimmed by 2 bases and V by 0 bases; bases with no gene match: 6. CDR3: CASSVAGTGRAGNTIYF. The CDR3 DNA reads as TGTGCCAGCAGCGTAGCAGGGACAGGGAGGGCTGGAAACACCATATATTTT.

This clone was seen once. The chain recombines TRBV19 with TRBJ2-2, with 7 bases lining up with TRBD1. Per germline, CDR1 LNHDA and CDR2 SQIVND (reference sequence). The CDR3 spans 13 residues. The J segment lost 4 bases and the V segment lost 6 bases, leaving 2 bases of the junction unmatched. The CDR3 nucleotides are TGTGCCAGTAGGGACAGGTCCACCGGGGAGCTGTTTTTT. Encoded protein: CASRDRSTGELFF.

This clone occurred once. The chain joins TRBV25-1 to TRBJ2-6, with 11 bases aligning to TRBD2. Germline CDR1 is MGHDK and CDR2 is SYGVNS. Trimming took 4 bases from V and 1 from J; bases not matched to a gene: 3. CDR3 length: 17 residues. DNA for the CDR3: TGTGCCAGCAGTGCGTCTAGCGGGAGGTCTGGGGCCAACGTCCTGACTTTC. It translates to CASSASSGRSGANVLTF.

V is TRBV5-1 and J is TRBJ1-4; D possibly corresponds to TRBD1 (5 bases). Trimming took 1 base from V and 2 from J, leaving 6 bases between them. CDR1 is SGHRS, CDR2 YFSETQ, per germline. This CDR3 is 14 amino acids long. CDR3 protein: CASSLRGTNEKLFF. The CDR3 nucleotides are TGCGCCAGCAGCTTGCGGGGGACTAATGAAAAACTGTTTTTT.

This clone was counted only a few times. The V call is TRBV3-1 (or the pseudogene TRBV3-2), the J call TRBJ2-3; 8 bases map to TRBD1. The CDR3 loop spans 13 amino acids. V dropped 2 bases and J dropped 8; count of bases not matched to a gene: 3. The germline V gene has CDR1 LGHDT and CDR2 YNNKEL (reference sequence). The CDR3 DNA reads as TGTGCCAGCAGCCAAAAGCAGGGGGCTACGCAGTATTTT. Amino acid sequence: CASSQKQGATQYF.

V and J are TRBV5-1 and TRBJ2-7; 8 positions agree with TRBD1. Germline lookup yields CDR1 SGHRS and CDR2 YFSETQ. V shed 0 bases, J shed 7 bases, and the junction held 12 bases outside the gene matches. The length of the CDR3 is 16 residues. The CDR3 nucleotides read TGCGCCAGCAGCTTGGAGGGACAGGTCTTCGAGGGGGAGCAGTACTTC. Translated: CASSLEGQVFEGEQYF. Full variable domain (rest looked up from reference TRBV5-1 and TRBJ2-7): KAGVTQTPRYLIKTRGQQVTLSCSPISGHRSVSWYQQTPGQGLQFLFEYFSETQRNKGNFPGRFSGRQFSNSRSEMNVSTLELGDSALYLCASSLEGQVFEGEQYFGPGTRLTVT.

This rearrangement joins TRBV7-9 to TRBJ2-1; 8 nucleotides line up with TRBD2. Germline assignment: CDR1 SEHNR and CDR2 FQNEAQ (reference sequence). Losses at the gene ends were 2 bases for V and 10 bases for J; bases not matched to a gene: 7. The CDR3 totals 14 residues. CDR3 sequence (DNA): TGTGCCAGCAGCTTATCCGGGAGGGGTTTAGAGCAGTTCTTC. It is translated as CASSLSGRGLEQFF.

The chain recombines TRBV28 with TRBJ1-5, with 7 positions matching TRBD1. This CDR3 region has 15 residues. The ends lost 3 bases at V and 6 bases at J; junction bases unmatched: 8. Per germline, CDR1 MDHEN and CDR2 SYDVKM. The CDR3 protein is CASSFEGGLTQPQHF. CDR3 DNA sequence: TGTGCCAGCAGTTTTGAAGGGGGCTTGACTCAGCCCCAGCATTTT.

The chain carries TRBV28 and TRBJ1-6, with unresolved D. The CDR3 runs to 13 residues. V gave up 5 bases and J gave up 10 bases, with 12 bases separating them. CDR1 MDHEN and CDR2 SYDVKM come from the germline V gene. The chain's CDR3 is CASSPPRRSPLHF. The CDR3 DNA follows: TGTGCCAGCAGTCCGCCACGGAGATCACCCCTCCACTTT.

V gene TRBV27 combines with J gene TRBJ1-1, with D possibly being TRBD1 (5 bases). Germline V gives CDR1 MNHEY, CDR2 SMNVEV (reference sequence). Trimming took off 1 base at V and 2 bases at J, with 11 bases between the two ends. This CDR3 region has 15 residues. CDR3 loop: CASSLYSGSNTEAFF. In DNA, the CDR3 is TGTGCCAGCAGTTTATACTCAGGGTCTAACACTGAAGCTTTCTTT.

V gene TRBV9 combines with J gene TRBJ1-2, with D perhaps TRBD1 (6 bases). Trimming shortened V by 3 bases and J by 5 bases, and 8 bases separated the two germline ends. In germline, CDR1 is SGDLS, CDR2 YYNGEE. This CDR3 region has 12 residues. CDR3 nucleotide sequence: TGTGCCAGCAGCGCCGGACAGTATGGCTACACCTTC. This encodes CASSAGQYGYTF.

The chain uses TRBV5-1 and TRBJ2-4; no firm D call. CDR1 and CDR2 from the germline V gene are SGHRS and YFSETQ. Trimming cost V 0 bases and J 6 bases, with 16 bases left between them. This CDR3 region has 16 residues. This chain's CDR3 is CASSLGLVSSGNIQYF. The CDR3 bases are TGCGCCAGCAGCTTGGGTTTAGTGTCTTCCGGAAACATTCAGTACTTC.